This TCR beta chain came from a study of technical replicates of blood from a few donors (TCRdb year 2017). Concerning this clone itself: No antigen is known for it. No base quality values were provided; no much bigger clone lies one nucleotide off.

The CDR3, from cysteine to phenylalanine, totals 15 residues. The sequence is cut down to CDR3 DNA, 45 bases in frame from base 1. V ends up 2 bases short and J 10 bases short, with an unmatched junction base count of 8. CDR1 SGHRS and CDR2 YFSETQ were looked up in the germline V gene. The library was produced with the immunoSEQ multiplex PCR assay. The source is immuneACCESS, and TCRdb retained only in-frame sequences with V and J called. Part of the clones is not carried over; for the studies checked, unresolved V genes explain less than half of this, and the remainder is unexplained. The sample yields some 80,000 clones; 97% were counted once. Roughly 0.3% of the sample is in the top ten clones.

Material for sequencing was T cells isolated from PBMCs. The V and J genes are TRBV5-1 and TRBJ2-1, and TRBD2 matches 11 of the central bases. The receptor was derived from a human donor in good health. At the DNA level, the sequence is TGCGCCAGCAGCTTAGGTCTAGCGGGAGGAGGGGAGCAGTTCTTC. This encodes CASSLGLAGGGEQFF.